Sequencing of this TCR beta chain was carried out in a study of molecular identifiers for immune sequencing clone quantification. Study-level points and caveats: Over 97% of effector molecules, yet under 1% of naive-cell molecules, were held by clones above 20 RNA copies.

Of note for this clonotype: The antigen is undetermined.

TCRdb itself ran the PCR reads through MiXCR, one entry per CDR3 protein. The data hold approximately 35,000 distinct CDR3 sequences, with over 15% observed a single time. The source of this sequence is a human donor in good health. Some libraries in this study had Jurkat cell RNA spiked in. The source material was naive CD8+ T cells from blood, with Jurkat cell RNA spiked in. Subset defined: FACS-sorted CD8+CD4-CCR7+CD45RA+ naive T cells.

CDR3 protein: CASSPRLEGQETQYF. The CDR3 DNA reads as TGTGCCAGCAGCCCCAGACTAGAAGGACAAGAGACCCAGTACTTC. This chain joins TRBV11-2 and TRBJ2-5; D perhaps matches TRBD2 (6 bases). CDR1 SGHAT and CDR2 FQNNGV come from the germline V gene. The ends were cut back, 5 bases at V and 2 bases at J, with 15 bases in the middle. The CDR3 extends over 15 amino acids.